One and the same sample provided the 32 T cell receptor beta chains below, sequenced in a study of CD8 T cells in ankylosing spondylitis. One entry per CDR3 protein results from TCRdb running MiXCR on the 5' RACE reads. The top ten clones hold 13% to 15% of a sample with over 130,000 distinct CDR3 sequences, under 45% of them seen once. The sample comprised synovial fluid, either unsorted or a sorted T cell fraction (not recorded which). The receptors come from a male donor with ankylosing spondylitis.

This sequence joins TRBV12-3 or TRBV12-4 and TRBJ1-2; a possible D gene is TRBD1 (5 bases). V gave up 3 bases and J gave up 6 bases, with 11 bases separating them. This CDR3 has 13 amino acids. The CDR3 DNA is TGTGCCAGCAGTTTGACTCGGGGGAATGGCTACACCTTC. It specifies CASSLTRGNGYTF.

In this sample, this clonotype turned up many times. The V call is TRBV6-2 or TRBV6-3, the J call TRBJ2-7; TRBD1 might be the D (5 bases). Looked up from germline, CDR1 is MNHEY and CDR2 is SVGEGT. V was shortened by 4 bases and J by 4 bases, with 8 bases between the two germline ends. The CDR3 sequence is 12 residues long. As DNA, the CDR3 is TGTGCCAGCAGTTCCGACAGATACGAGCAGTACTTC. It encodes CASSSDRYEQYF.

This clonotype came up a few times. This rearrangement joins TRBV5-1 to TRBJ2-3, with D uncertain. In germline, CDR1 is SGHRS, CDR2 YFSETQ. The CDR3 runs to 15 residues. V was trimmed by 0 bases and J by 0 bases, leaving 8 bases between them. CDR3 in amino acids: CASSLEVSSTDTQYF. The CDR3 DNA follows: TGCGCCAGCAGCTTGGAGGTCTCTAGCACAGATACGCAGTATTTT.

At least ten counts were recorded for this clonotype. The V and J genes are TRBV5-1 and TRBJ2-1, with 8 positions matching TRBD1. The CDR3 is 15 residues long. Unmatched junction bases numbered 6, after V lost 4 bases and J lost 3 bases. Germline CDR1 and CDR2: SGHRS and YFSETQ. The CDR3 DNA reads TGCGCCAGCAGCCCCGGACAGGGCATCTACAATGAGCAGTTCTTC. Amino acid sequence: CASSPGQGIYNEQFF.

The chain employs TRBV10-3 and TRBJ1-5; D gene ambiguous. Trimming shortened V by 2 bases and J by 0 bases, and 11 bases separated the two germline ends. The CDR3 loop spans 16 amino acids. Germline lookup yields CDR1 ENHRY and CDR2 SYGVKD. The CDR3 reads CAISESPIYSNQPQHF. The CDR3 DNA follows: TGTGCCATCAGTGAGAGTCCTATATATAGCAATCAGCCCCAGCATTTT.

The chain links TRBV7-9 to TRBJ1-2; no firm D call. Germline values: CDR1 SEHNR, CDR2 FQNEAQ (reference sequence). V was shortened by 5 bases and J by 8 bases, with 12 bases between the two germline ends. This CDR3 is 12 amino acids long. For the CDR3, the DNA is TGTGCCAGCAGCCTATACAACGTCGGCTACACCTTC. It codes for CASSLYNVGYTF.

The V call is TRBV6-5, the J call TRBJ1-1; 11 bases agree with TRBD1. V lost 1 base to trimming and J lost 6 bases; unmatched junction nucleotides: 4. CDR3 length equals 15 residues. Germline V gene data show CDR1 as MNHEY and CDR2 as SVGAGI. The CDR3 is CASSYWDRGRAEAFF. For the CDR3, the DNA is TGTGCCAGCAGTTACTGGGACAGGGGGAGGGCTGAAGCTTTCTTT.

This clonotype has only one observation. The J gene is TRBJ1-1, the V gene TRBV29-1, with a possible D match to TRBD1 (5 bases). Per the germline V gene, CDR1 is SQVTM and CDR2 is ANQGSEA. The length of the CDR3 is 11 residues. V lost 3 bases and J lost 7, with 9 bases in between. The CDR3 reads CSVEVDSEAFF. The CDR3, as DNA: TGCAGCGTTGAGGTTGACAGTGAAGCTTTCTTT. Looking up the rest from reference TRBV29-1 and TRBJ1-1 gives the full variable domain: SAVISQKPSRDICQRGTSLTIQCQVDSQVTMMFWYRQQPGQSLTLIATANQGSEATYESGFVIDKFPISRPNLTFSTLTVSNMSPEDSSIYLCSVEVDSEAFFGQGTRLTVV.

A single count supports this clonotype. The rearrangement uses TRBV2 and TRBJ2-5; 7 nucleotides line up with TRBD1. Germline V gene data show CDR1 as SNHLY and CDR2 as FYNNEI. The CDR3 has 16 residues. The V and J ends lost 6 bases and 2 bases, in that order; junction bases with no gene match: 12. DNA for the CDR3: TGTGCCAGCAGCCCTGGACAGGTAGCTTTACAAGAGACCCAGTACTTC. Translated: CASSPGQVALQETQYF.

The chain employs TRBV12-3 or TRBV12-4 and TRBJ1-2, with no clear D. The V end was cut by 6 bases, the J end by 4 bases, with 21 bases between. CDR3 size: 16 residues. The CDR3 loop is CASSIDYPPAIYGYTF. For the CDR3, the DNA is TGTGCCAGCAGCATCGACTACCCTCCGGCCATCTATGGCTACACCTTC.

A few counts support this clonotype. The chain combines TRBV4-2 with TRBJ2-1, with 9 bases matching TRBD2. Germline trimming cut 0 bases from V and 8 bases from J; bases unmatched to any gene: 5. This CDR3 comprises 15 residues. Germline loops: CDR1 LGHNA, CDR2 YNFKEQ. The CDR3 sequence is CASSQEAGGGDEQFF. CDR3 nucleotide sequence: TGTGCCAGCAGCCAAGAAGCGGGGGGCGGCGATGAGCAGTTCTTC.

The CDR3 nucleotides are TGTGCCAGCAGTCCCCCCCTTAGAGGGAACCCCTACGAGCAGTACTTC. Its protein product is CASSPPLRGNPYEQYF. The J gene is TRBJ2-7, the V gene TRBV3-1; TRBD2 might be the D (5 bases). Between the trimmed V and J ends, which lost 6 bases and 2 bases, there was a span of 20 bases. Germline values: CDR1 LGHDT, CDR2 YNNKEL (reference sequence). This CDR3 is 16 amino acids long.

The rearrangement uses TRBV9 and TRBJ2-1, with D perhaps matching TRBD1 or TRBD2 (6 bases each). Germline V gene data show CDR1 as SGDLS and CDR2 as YYNGEE. The CDR3 runs 13 residues. Trimming shortened V by 4 bases and J by 6 bases, and 11 bases separated the two germline ends. CDR3 residues: CASSLPGANEQFF. For the CDR3, the DNA is TGTGCCAGCAGCCTCCCGGGGGCCAATGAGCAGTTCTTC. The full variable domain, in which reference TRBV9 and TRBJ2-1 provide the parts outside the CDR3, is DSGVTQTPKHLITATGQRVTLRCSPRSGDLSVYWYQQSLDQGLQFLIQYYNGEERAKGNILERFSAQQFPDLHSELNLSSLELGDSALYFCASSLPGANEQFFGPGTRLTVL.

There are a few counts of this clonotype. This chain uses TRBV28 with TRBJ1-4; no reliable D call. This CDR3 spans 15 amino acids. The germline V gene has CDR1 MDHEN and CDR2 SYDVKM. V gave up 7 bases and J gave up 5 bases, with 17 bases separating them. The CDR3 here is CASTSYPGLNEKLFF. In DNA form, the CDR3 reads TGTGCCAGCACCTCTTATCCGGGTTTAAATGAAAAACTGTTTTTT.

This clonotype was counted between two and nine times. The V gene is TRBV28, the J gene TRBJ1-1; 8 bases are a match to TRBD1. V shed 2 bases and J 1 base; nucleotides not matched to a gene: 6. The CDR3 length is 16 residues. Germline lookup yields CDR1 MDHEN and CDR2 SYDVKM. CDR3 sequence: CASSLAGGTSNTEAFF. CDR3 DNA sequence: TGTGCCAGCAGTTTAGCAGGGGGCACCTCGAACACTGAAGCTTTCTTT.

Only one count was recorded for this clonotype. The genes are TRBV7-9 and TRBJ2-2; 8 bases align to TRBD2. The CDR3 length is 16 residues. Germline V gene lookup returns CDR1 SEHNR and CDR2 FQNEAQ (reference sequence). The trim removed 2 bases at V and 2 bases at J, leaving 4 bases unmatched. The CDR3 DNA reads as TGTGCCAGCAGCTTATTAGCGGGGCGCAACACCGGGGAGCTGTTTTTT. Amino acid sequence: CASSLLAGRNTGELFF.

The rearrangement uses TRBV5-6 and TRBJ2-2; 8 bases agree with TRBD1. V dropped 5 bases and J dropped 5; count of bases not matched to a gene: 5. Germline CDR1 and CDR2: SGHDT and YYEEEE. The length of the CDR3 is 14 residues. The DNA of the CDR3 is TGTGCCAGCAGGCAGGGGGCGCGAACCGGGGAGCTGTTTTTT. It is translated as CASRQGARTGELFF.

This clonotype was picked up many times. The chain carries TRBV20-1 and TRBJ2-7, with 8 bases aligning to TRBD1. Per the germline V gene, CDR1 is DFQATT and CDR2 is SNEGSKA (reference sequence). The V gene end was trimmed by 6 bases and the J gene end by 3 bases; junction bases not matched to a gene: 13. The CDR3 covers 15 residues. In nucleotides, the CDR3 is TGCAGTGCCAGATCTCAGGGGGCGGCGGACTACGAGCAGTACTTC. Protein sequence: CSARSQGAADYEQYF.

This clonotype has a handful of counts. V gene TRBV27 combines with J gene TRBJ1-4; no definite D call. The CDR3 loop spans 12 amino acids. Germline V gene sequence: CDR1 MNHEY, CDR2 SMNVEV (reference sequence). The ends were cut back, 8 bases at V and 10 bases at J, with 14 bases in the middle. In DNA, the CDR3 is TGTGCCAGCGGGTCCGCGCCCCGAAAACTGTTTTTT. As protein: CASGSAPRKLFF.

Only a few counts were recorded for this clonotype. This chain links TRBV15 with TRBJ2-1; a weak D match, TRBD2 (5 bases). Deletions cut 1 base from V and 2 bases from J, with 12 bases between. Germline CDR1 reads LNHNV; CDR2 reads YYDKDF (reference sequence). The CDR3 sequence is 16 residues long. In nucleotides, the CDR3 is TGTGCCACCAGCAGAGTAGCGTTCCTCCCCTACAATGAGCAGTTCTTC. Its translation: CATSRVAFLPYNEQFF.

This clonotype was counted a few times. The chain joins TRBV12-3 or TRBV12-4 to TRBJ2-3, with a weak D call TRBD2 (6 bases). This CDR3 has 14 amino acids. The V end lost 7 bases, the J end lost 6 bases, and 17 bases lay between the germline ends. Here the CDR3 reads CASTSWGVRDTQYF. The CDR3 region has the DNA TGTGCCAGCACCTCGTGGGGGGTGAGGGATACGCAGTATTTT.

In DNA form, the CDR3 reads TGTGCCAGCAGCTTAACAACCGTAGAAGAGACCCAGTACTTC. Translating gives CASSLTTVEETQYF. The V and J genes are TRBV11-3 and TRBJ2-5; D is uncertain. The V end was cut by 2 bases, the J end by 3 bases, with 10 bases between. Germline CDR1 reads SGHNT; CDR2 reads YENEEA. The CDR3 consists of 14 residues.

This clonotype has a single count. The chain carries TRBV27 and TRBJ2-2, with D maybe TRBD2 (5 bases). Deletions cut 10 bases from V and 8 bases from J, with 17 bases between. The CDR3 totals 13 residues. CDR1 is MNHEY, CDR2 SMNVEV, per germline (reference sequence). The CDR3 spells CATSTREWGELFF. CDR3 DNA sequence: TGTGCCACTTCGACTCGGGAATGGGGGGAGCTGTTTTTT.

On this clonotype itself: At one of its ends the junction is not consistent with the germline gene, which may arise from a read error. The V and J genes are TRBV5-6 and TRBJ1-1; D uncertain. The CDR3 runs to 13 residues. Per the germline V gene, CDR1 is SGHDT and CDR2 is YYEEEE. The CDR3: CASTLRGNTEAFF. The CDR3 DNA is TGTGCCAGCACCTTGCGGGGGAACACTGAAGCTTTCTTT.

The chain employs TRBV13 and TRBJ1-1; 7 nucleotides line up with TRBD1. After removal of 4 bases from V and 0 bases from J, the junction contained 5 bases not matched to a gene. The germline gives CDR1 PRHDT, CDR2 FYEKMQ (reference sequence). The CDR3 spans 15 residues. CDR3 bases: TGTGCCAGCAGCTCCGGGACAGCTTTGAACACTGAAGCTTTCTTT. This sequence encodes CASSSGTALNTEAFF.

The V and J genes are TRBV7-9 and TRBJ2-5; tentatively, D is TRBD1 or TRBD2 (5 bases each). This CDR3 region has 14 residues. CDR1 is SEHNR and CDR2 is FQNEAQ in the germline V gene (reference sequence). The ends were cut back, 3 bases at V and 10 bases at J, with 18 bases in the middle. The CDR3 bases are TGTGCCAGCAGCTTGCACGGCGGAGATGGGGGCCAGTACTTC. The encoded protein is CASSLHGGDGGQYF.

A few counts support this clonotype. The chain carries TRBV12-3 or TRBV12-4 and TRBJ2-1; D may be TRBD2 (6 bases). CDR3 size: 13 residues. V lost 11 bases to trimming and J lost 5 bases, with 16 bases between them. CDR3 DNA: TGTGCCTGCATGATTTGGGGGGACAATGAGCAGTTCTTC. It translates to CACMIWGDNEQFF.

The genes are TRBV5-1 and TRBJ1-2, with D perhaps TRBD1 (5 bases). The CDR3 contains 15 residues. Trimming cost V 1 base and J 8 bases, with 18 bases left between them. In germline, CDR1 is SGHRS, CDR2 YFSETQ. CDR3 loop: CASSLFGTDTRGYTF. CDR3 sequence (DNA): TGCGCCAGCAGCTTGTTTGGGACCGACACGCGGGGCTACACCTTC. Drawing the rest from reference TRBV5-1 and TRBJ1-2, the complete variable domain is KAGVTQTPRYLIKTRGQQVTLSCSPISGHRSVSWYQQTPGQGLQFLFEYFSETQRNKGNFPGRFSGRQFSNSRSEMNVSTLELGDSALYLCASSLFGTDTRGYTFGSGTRLTVV.

This clonotype appeared a few times. This chain joins TRBV28 and TRBJ1-2, with 7 bases lining up with TRBD1. J was trimmed by 3 bases and V by 7 bases; bases with no gene match: 8. CDR3 length: 14 residues. Germline V gene data show CDR1 as MDHEN and CDR2 as SYDVKM. CDR3 sequence: CASTDRAFYYGYTF. The CDR3 DNA follows: TGTGCCAGCACTGACAGGGCCTTCTACTATGGCTACACCTTC.

This clonotype was counted a few times. CDR3 amino acids: CASSQTIGGQSGANVLTF. The CDR3 nucleotides read TGCGCCAGCAGCCAAACCATTGGCGGCCAGTCTGGGGCCAACGTCCTGACTTTC. This chain uses TRBV4-3 with TRBJ2-6, with D hard to call. CDR1 is LGHNA and CDR2 is YSLEER in the germline V gene. This CDR3 spans 18 amino acids. Trimming cost V 2 bases and J 1 base, with 15 bases left between them.

This clonotype occurred many times. V gene TRBV20-1 combines with J gene TRBJ2-5; D may be TRBD1 (6 bases). This CDR3 has 13 residues. Germline CDR1 and CDR2: DFQATT and SNEGSKA (reference sequence). V shed 2 bases and J shed 4 bases, with 11 bases lying between them. The CDR3 reads CSARTLGGETQYF. The CDR3 DNA reads as TGCAGTGCTAGAACCCTAGGGGGAGAGACCCAGTACTTC.

In its sample, this clonotype was seen a few times. The chain employs TRBV14 and TRBJ2-5; D may be TRBD2 (6 bases). This CDR3 has 17 residues. CDR1 is SGHDN and CDR2 is FVKESK in the germline V gene. V was shortened by 0 bases and J by 0 bases, with 14 bases between the two germline ends. CDR3 protein: CASSQDEFSGYQETQYF. Written as DNA, the CDR3 is TGTGCCAGCAGCCAAGACGAGTTTAGCGGTTACCAAGAGACCCAGTACTTC.